What follows are 2 T cell receptor beta chains derived from one specimen sequenced in a study of control samples from healthy donors and cancer patients (dated by TCRdb to between 2020 and 2021). Library creation used the immunoSEQ multiplex PCR assay. TCRdb obtained this table from immuneACCESS and retained in-frame rearrangements with V and J assigned. These tables miss some clones; where compared with another copy, unresolved V genes account for less than half of the shortfall, and the remainder is unexplained. Present in this sample are roughly 47,000 clones, about 89% of which were seen just once. The top ten constitute roughly 10% of the sample. The sequenced sample was PBMCs. These receptors were taken from a woman in her fifties or sixties with lung cancer.

V gene TRBV9 combines with J gene TRBJ2-3, with D unresolved. This CDR3 is built from 11 residues. The V and J ends lost 3 bases and 6 bases respectively, with 5 bases between them. Germline CDR1 and CDR2: SGDLS and YYNGEE. CDR3 sequence reads: CASSATDTQYF. CDR3 DNA sequence: TGTGCCAGCAGCGCCACGGATACGCAGTATTTT. Drawing the rest from reference TRBV9 and TRBJ2-3, the complete variable domain is DSGVTQTPKHLITATGQRVTLRCSPRSGDLSVYWYQQSLDQGLQFLIQYYNGEERAKGNILERFSAQQFPDLHSELNLSSLELGDSALYFCASSATDTQYFGPGTRLTVL.

This rearrangement joins TRBV19 to TRBJ2-5; D unresolved. Germline values: CDR1 LNHDA, CDR2 SQIVND (reference sequence). V lost 6 bases to trimming and J lost 3 bases, with 8 bases between them. This CDR3 is built from 12 residues. The CDR3 loop is CASSQAEETQYF. CDR3 sequence (DNA): TGTGCCAGTAGCCAGGCAGAAGAGACCCAGTACTTC.